The present T cell receptor (beta chain) was sequenced within a study of blood T cell repertoires in COVID-19. Study in general: Specimens from acute and convalescent COVID-19 originated in the United States, Italy and Spain.

In the study's own analysis: Using reference gene primer amplification, nucleated cell counts were estimated. Repertoires were generated with immunoSEQ multiplex PCR, while TCRdb's copy carries only in-frame clones and drops some. D and trimming come from the DNA, and the V and J calls and clone size come from that table. The repertoire holds fewer than 250,000 clones, with about 82% as singletons. Trimming took 4 bases from V and 4 from J; bases not matched to a gene: 11. CDR1 and CDR2 (germline): SGHTA, FQGNSA. This CDR3 contains 16 residues. This sequence originates from a woman aged 55-75 years with active or convalescent COVID-19. The sequenced sample was peripheral blood. The chain is built from TRBV7-2 and TRBJ1-2; 8 bases are a match to TRBD1. As DNA, the CDR3 is TGTGCCAGCAGCTCTAACCCGGGACAGGCCACCTATGGCTACACCTTC. This encodes CASSSNPGQATYGYTF.